This entry lists 19 T cell receptor beta chains sequenced from one sample in a study of early T cells in non-severe SARS-CoV-2 infection. TCRdb fed the 5' RACE reads into MiXCR, producing one record per CDR3 protein. The sample contains roughly 40,000 distinct CDR3 sequences, about 5.9% of which appear only once. The sequencing used whole blood, collected at baseline. The receptors come from an adult who was a healthcare worker with PCR-confirmed SARS-CoV-2 infection or an uninfected control (not recorded which).

This clonotype is medium-sized in the sample. The chain links TRBV20-1 to TRBJ2-7; D remains unclear. Between the trimmed V and J ends, which lost 6 bases and 6 bases, there was a span of 18 bases. Germline V gene sequence: CDR1 DFQATT, CDR2 SNEGSKA (reference sequence). CDR3 length: 13 amino acids. CDR3 nucleotide sequence: TGCAGTGCCTCCTTAGGACGCCGTTCCGAGCAGTACTTC. This translates into CSASLGRRSEQYF.

V usage is TRBV7-9 and J usage is TRBJ2-1; D is undetermined. The CDR3 spans 16 residues. The V end was cut by 4 bases, the J end by 9 bases, with 22 bases between. Per the germline V gene, CDR1 is SEHNR and CDR2 is FQNEAQ (reference sequence). The CDR3 DNA is TGTGCCAGCAGCTCCCCCTACGACTGGGTAGCTGGTGAGCAGTTCTTC. Translated, it gives CASSSPYDWVAGEQFF. The full variable domain, completed using reference TRBV7-9 and TRBJ2-1, is DTGVSQNPRHKITKRGQNVTFRCDPISEHNRLYWYRQTLGQGPEFLTYFQNEAQLEKSRLLSDRFSAERPKGSFSTLEIQRTEQGDSAMYLCASSSPYDWVAGEQFFGPGTRLTVL.

This clonotype showed up many times. The chain links TRBV12-3 or TRBV12-4 to TRBJ1-1; D uncertain. Trimming took off 7 bases at V and 1 base at J, with 16 bases between the two ends. This CDR3 has 15 residues. CDR3 bases: TGTGCCAGCACGCCATGGGAATCTCGGAACACTGAAGCTTTCTTT. It is translated as CASTPWESRNTEAFF.

This chain links TRBV6-5 with TRBJ1-1; D possibly corresponds to TRBD1 (5 bases). The CDR3 totals 12 residues. Germline-derived CDR1 and CDR2 are MNHEY and SVGAGI. The germline V and J ends were trimmed by 6 bases and 5 bases, with 10 bases remaining between them. The CDR3 spells CASSLWGTEAFF. The CDR3, as DNA: TGTGCCAGCAGCCTTTGGGGGACTGAAGCTTTCTTT.

This clonotype was found many times. A junction end diverges from the germline sequence, so it may reflect a read error. The J gene is TRBJ2-7, the V gene TRBV6-1; no firm D call. In germline, CDR1 is MNHNS, CDR2 SASEGT. The CDR3 is 13 amino acids. The CDR3 bases are TGTGCCAGCAGCGAAGTTGGGGTCTACGAGCAGTACTTC. The encoded protein is CASSEVGVYEQYF.

This clonotype was recorded at least ten times. The chain carries TRBV13 and TRBJ2-5, with D tentatively TRBD1 or TRBD2 (5 bases each). The CDR3 consists of 16 residues. In germline, CDR1 is PRHDT, CDR2 FYEKMQ (reference sequence). The germline V and J ends were trimmed by 5 bases and 3 bases, with 19 bases remaining between them. The DNA for the CDR3 is TGTGCCAGCAGCCCATCCGGGACGGAAACCAAAGAGACCCAGTACTTC. Amino acid sequence: CASSPSGTETKETQYF.

This chain links TRBV30 with TRBJ2-1; 13 bases map to TRBD2. Germline V gene data show CDR1 as GTSNPN and CDR2 as SVGIG (reference sequence). Germline trimming cut 7 bases from V and 2 bases from J; bases unmatched to any gene: 11. The CDR3 has 17 residues. The DNA of the CDR3 is TGTGCCTACACTCACTTGGGACTAGCGGGGACCTACAATGAGCAGTTCTTC. As protein: CAYTHLGLAGTYNEQFF.

The chain links TRBV5-6 to TRBJ1-4, with 8 positions matching TRBD1. The V segment lost 2 bases and the J segment 7 bases; nucleotides outside the gene matches: 4. Per germline, CDR1 SGHDT and CDR2 YYEEEE. CDR3 length: 14 residues. The CDR3 loop is CASSFGRGREKLFF. CDR3 in DNA: TGTGCCAGCAGCTTCGGCAGGGGGCGTGAAAAACTGTTTTTT.

The rearrangement uses TRBV11-2 and TRBJ2-2; no clear D gene. The V gene's germline CDR1 is SGHAT and CDR2 FQNNGV. Deletions cut 4 bases from V and 6 bases from J, with 18 bases between. This CDR3 comprises 16 residues. CDR3 region: CASSSRSGRGSGELFF. CDR3 sequence (DNA): TGTGCCAGCAGCTCACGTTCCGGGCGCGGTTCCGGGGAGCTGTTTTTT.

This clonotype was seen a few times. This chain uses TRBV2 with TRBJ2-5; 11 bases fit TRBD2. Germline V gene lookup returns CDR1 SNHLY and CDR2 FYNNEI. The CDR3 runs to 15 residues. Trimming at V came to 6 bases and at J to 3 bases, leaving 6 bases not matched to a gene. The CDR3 loop is CASRGRLAGKETQYF. The CDR3 nucleotides read TGTGCCAGCAGGGGACGACTAGCGGGGAAAGAGACCCAGTACTTC.

As for this clonotype: A single base separates this from a much larger clone, so it may be a read error. The chain combines TRBV10-3 with TRBJ2-1, with D perhaps being TRBD1 or TRBD2 (5 bases each). The germline V and J ends were trimmed by 6 bases and 5 bases, with 20 bases remaining between them. Germline values: CDR1 ENHRY, CDR2 SYGVKD. This CDR3 region has 16 residues. The CDR3 reads CAISEQSWGMNNEQFF. The DNA for the CDR3 is TGTGCCATCAGCGAACAGAGCTGGGGGATGAACAATGAGCAGTTCTTC.

Ten or more counts support this clonotype. This chain links TRBV30 with TRBJ2-4, with D possibly being TRBD1 (6 bases). With 8 bases removed from V and 5 bases from J, the gap between germline ends came to 10 bases. The length of the CDR3 is 11 residues. Per the germline V gene, CDR1 is GTSNPN and CDR2 is SVGIG (reference sequence). CDR3 sequence reads: CAQGIQNIQYF. The CDR3 nucleotides read TGTGCCCAGGGGATCCAAAACATTCAGTACTTC.

This clonotype was picked up a small number of times. The chain recombines TRBV5-1 with TRBJ2-1; 11 positions match TRBD2. Germline V gene data show CDR1 as SGHRS and CDR2 as YFSETQ. The CDR3 runs to 15 residues. After removal of 0 bases from V and 7 bases from J, the junction contained 3 bases not matched to a gene. The CDR3, as DNA: TGCGCCAGCAGCTTGGCGGCTAGCGGGGGGAATGAGCAGTTCTTC. Protein product: CASSLAASGGNEQFF.

This clonotype was observed at least ten times. The V gene is TRBV20-1, the J gene TRBJ1-5, with D possibly matching TRBD1 (6 bases). Deletions cut 5 bases from V and 6 bases from J, with 20 bases between. The CDR3 runs 15 residues. Germline CDR1 DFQATT, CDR2 SNEGSKA (reference sequence). CDR3: CSAVKQGMSAQPQHF. In DNA, the CDR3 is TGCAGTGCTGTCAAACAGGGTATGAGTGCTCAGCCCCAGCATTTT.

There are many counts of this clonotype. The chain is built from TRBV9 and TRBJ1-1; D remains unclear. CDR3 length: 13 residues. Trimming cost V 4 bases and J 1 base, with 8 bases left between them. Germline V gene sequence: CDR1 SGDLS, CDR2 YYNGEE. The CDR3 DNA reads TGTGCCAGCAGCCCAAACACGAACACTGAAGCTTTCTTT. Protein sequence: CASSPNTNTEAFF.

This clonotype was counted a few times. The chain combines TRBV7-2 with TRBJ2-7, with D maybe TRBD2 (5 bases). Germline lookup yields CDR1 SGHTA and CDR2 FQGNSA. This CDR3 spans 13 amino acids. V was cut by 1 base and J by 4 bases, with 8 bases left in between. CDR3 loop: CASSLEGGYEQYF. The CDR3 region has the DNA TGTGCCAGCAGCTTAGAAGGCGGGTACGAGCAGTACTTC.

This clonotype was seen many times. The V gene is TRBV3-1, the J gene TRBJ1-2, with D unresolved. The CDR3 has 15 amino acids. V was clipped by 2 bases and J by 1 base, with 11 bases between them. Germline loops: CDR1 LGHDT, CDR2 YNNKEL (reference sequence). The CDR3 DNA follows: TGTGCCAGCAGCCAACGCGACAAGGTTAACTATGGCTACACCTTC. It is translated as CASSQRDKVNYGYTF.

This clonotype showed up just a few times. Here the CDR3 reads CASSPRSGELFF. For the CDR3, the DNA is TGTGCCAGCAGCCCTCGTTCCGGGGAGCTGTTTTTT. This chain uses TRBV6-6 with TRBJ2-2; D not resolved. Germline V gives CDR1 MNHNY, CDR2 SVGAGI (reference sequence). This CDR3 spans 12 amino acids. Trimming cost V 6 bases and J 6 bases, with 8 bases left between them.

At least ten counts were recorded for this clonotype. The J gene is TRBJ2-7, the V gene TRBV7-2; 9 bases line up with TRBD1. The CDR3 has 16 amino acids. CDR1 SGHTA and CDR2 FQGNSA come from the germline V gene. The junction had 7 bases not matched to a gene; V was cut back by 4 bases and J by 0 bases. CDR3 coding DNA: TGTGCCAGCAGCTCCCCACCGGGACAGGGCTCCTACGAGCAGTACTTC. Protein: CASSSPPGQGSYEQYF.